The 24 T cell receptor beta chains below all came from one sample that was sequenced in a study of Graves' ophthalmopathy and Graves' hyperthyroidism. Beta-chain TCR CDR3 regions were amplified from RNA transcripts. RT-PCR with HTBI primers came first, then second-round multiplex PCR. TCRdb independently ran MiXCR on the multiplex PCR reads; one entry per CDR3 protein. The table records some 750,000 distinct CDR3 sequences, around 40% of them present only once. Sequenced input: peripheral blood. These receptors came from an adult man with Graves' ophthalmopathy.

J is TRBJ1-4 and V is TRBV2; 8 nucleotides match TRBD1. The CDR3 has 15 residues. Germline-derived CDR1 and CDR2 are SNHLY and FYNNEI. V lost 6 bases to trimming and J lost 7 bases; unmatched junction nucleotides: 10. DNA of the CDR3: TGTGCCAGCAGGCCCCCCGGACAGGGTGGTGAAAAACTGTTTTTT. This codes for CASRPPGQGGEKLFF.

Comments on this clonotype: Because the CDR3 is missing its conserved closing phenylalanine or tryptophan, this is likely a read error. This chain uses TRBV10-3 with TRBJ1-2, with TRBD1 matching 7 bases. The CDR3 extends over 13 amino acids. J lost 2 bases, V lost 10 bases, and 7 bases had no gene match. CDR1 is ENHRY, CDR2 SYGVKD, per germline. DNA for the CDR3: TGTGCCAGCAGACGCAGGGGGAACTATGGCTACACCGTC. Its translation: CASRRRGNYGYTV.

This sequence joins TRBV6-5 and TRBJ2-7, with a possible D match to TRBD2 (6 bases). The CDR3 loop spans 14 amino acids. The V end lost 2 bases, the J end lost 2 bases, and 10 bases lay between the germline ends. Per germline, CDR1 MNHEY and CDR2 SVGAGI. The CDR3 DNA reads TGTGCCAGCAGTTACGATGGCGGGGCCTACGAGCAGTACTTC. This gives the protein CASSYDGGAYEQYF.

This clonotype has a count of ten or more. The chain's CDR3 is CAISDYTGGDGYTF. CDR3 bases: TGTGCCATCAGTGACTATACAGGGGGCGATGGCTACACCTTC. The chain employs TRBV10-3 and TRBJ1-2, with 9 bases matching TRBD1. V was pared by 3 bases and J by 6 bases, with 5 bases of the junction left unmatched. The CDR3 loop spans 14 amino acids. The germline V gene encodes CDR1 ENHRY and CDR2 SYGVKD.

The rearrangement uses TRBV6-5 and TRBJ2-5, with 10 bases matching TRBD1. Per germline, CDR1 MNHEY and CDR2 SVGAGI. The CDR3 runs to 15 residues. V was clipped by 0 bases and J by 2 bases; unmatched bases: 0. CDR3 sequence reads: CASSYSDRGQETQYF. DNA of the CDR3: TGTGCCAGCAGTTACTCGGACAGGGGGCAAGAGACCCAGTACTTC.

This chain uses TRBV20-1 with TRBJ2-2, with 8 bases identical to TRBD1. There are 14 residues in the CDR3. Germline assignment: CDR1 DFQATT and CDR2 SNEGSKA (reference sequence). Unmatched junction bases numbered 6, after V lost 2 bases and J lost 7 bases. CDR3 residues: CSARQGARSGELFF. CDR3 bases: TGCAGTGCTAGACAGGGGGCGAGAAGCGGGGAGCTGTTTTTT.

The chain is built from TRBV25-1 and TRBJ2-7; 10 bases agree with TRBD2. This CDR3 comprises 14 residues. Germline assignment: CDR1 MGHDK and CDR2 SYGVNS. The V and J ends lost 4 bases and 6 bases, in that order; junction bases with no gene match: 6. The CDR3 loop reads CASSVTSGISEQYF. The CDR3 DNA is TGTGCCAGCAGTGTAACTAGCGGGATATCCGAGCAGTACTTC.

The chain recombines TRBV20-1 with TRBJ2-5, with D possibly TRBD2 on 5 matching bases. With 5 bases removed from V and 4 bases from J, the gap between germline ends came to 11 bases. The CDR3 has 12 residues. Germline-derived CDR1 and CDR2 are DFQATT and SNEGSKA (reference sequence). CDR3 sequence: CSAEGETETQYF. The CDR3 region has the DNA TGCAGTGCTGAGGGCGAGACAGAGACCCAGTACTTC.

Notes on this clonotype: This may arise from a read error, as a much more abundant clone is one base away. The chain joins TRBV7-2 to TRBJ1-1, with TRBD1 matching over 8 bases. CDR3 length: 13 amino acids. Germline loops: CDR1 SGHTA, CDR2 FQGNSA. In DNA, the CDR3 is TGTGCCAGCAGCTTCTACAGGGGGACTGAAGCTCTCTTT. It translates to CASSFYRGTEALF.

This clonotype was counted a few times. The junction departs from germline at one end; a sequencing error may be responsible. The chain recombines TRBV7-9 with TRBJ1-4; D is unresolved. Germline V gene lookup returns CDR1 SEHNR and CDR2 FQNEAQ (reference sequence). The CDR3 runs to 15 residues. CDR3 nucleotides: TGCGCCAGCAGCCAAAGATGGCACGCGGGGGAAAAACTGTTTTTT. Its translation: CASSQRWHAGEKLFF.

With respect to this clonotype: One end of the junction is discordant with germline, which a read error may explain. CDR3 residues: CASSYSTGGSYSPLHF. Here the CDR3 DNA reads TGTGCCAGCAGTTACTCGACAGGGGGCAGTTATTCACCCCTCCACTTT. The chain joins TRBV10-3 to TRBJ1-6; TRBD1 aligns across 10 bases. Germline V gene sequence: CDR1 ENHRY, CDR2 SYGVKD. The CDR3 is 16 amino acids.

The chain recombines TRBV20-1 with TRBJ2-5; 11 bases map to TRBD2. Germline-derived CDR1 and CDR2 are DFQATT and SNEGSKA (reference sequence). J was trimmed by 2 bases and V by 4 bases; bases with no gene match: 0. The CDR3 is made up of 13 amino acids. CDR3 amino acids: CSAIAGGQETQYF. DNA of the CDR3: TGCAGTGCTATAGCGGGAGGGCAAGAGACCCAGTACTTC.

The J gene is TRBJ2-2, the V gene TRBV24-1; either TRBD1 or TRBD2 may supply D (7 bases each). Per germline, CDR1 KGHDR and CDR2 SFDVKD. The V end lost 9 bases, the J end lost 2 bases, and 15 bases lay between the germline ends. The CDR3 length is 15 residues. CDR3 loop: CATGGGQYNTGELFF. CDR3 nucleotide sequence: TGTGCCACCGGGGGGGGACAGTATAACACCGGGGAGCTGTTTTTT.

V usage is TRBV7-9 and J usage is TRBJ2-2, with 7 bases fitting TRBD2. Losses at the gene ends were 6 bases for V and 6 bases for J; bases not matched to a gene: 10. Looked up from germline, CDR1 is SEHNR and CDR2 is FQNEAQ (reference sequence). The CDR3 runs 15 residues. CDR3 nucleotides: TGTGCCAGCAGTTACATTGGGGGGGGTGCCGGGGAGCTGTTTTTT. This codes for CASSYIGGGAGELFF.

This clonotype was counted once. This chain connects TRBV29-1 to TRBJ2-7; no reliable D call. Trimming stripped 8 bases from V and 2 bases from J, with 10 bases between. This CDR3 has 11 amino acids. CDR1 is SQVTM, CDR2 ANQGSEA, per germline. The CDR3 is CSLEGTYEQYF. In DNA form, the CDR3 reads TGCAGCTTAGAAGGGACCTACGAGCAGTACTTC.

The chain links TRBV7-9 to TRBJ2-5; 7 bases agree with TRBD1. The CDR3 totals 15 residues. Germline CDR1 and CDR2: SEHNR and FQNEAQ (reference sequence). V was pared by 4 bases and J by 3 bases, with 8 bases of the junction left unmatched. The CDR3 protein is CASSSKDRIKETQYF. The CDR3 nucleotides are TGTGCCAGCAGCTCTAAGGACAGGATTAAAGAGACCCAGTACTTC.

CDR3 DNA: TGCAGCGTTGAAGGCCTTATTACAGGGCAGGGCGGCACAGATACGCAGTATTTT. Amino acids: CSVEGLITGQGGTDTQYF. This chain connects TRBV29-1 to TRBJ2-3; maybe TRBD1 (6 bases). The CDR3 length is 18 residues. V lost 1 base, J lost 1 base, and 21 bases lay in between. Germline CDR1 SQVTM, CDR2 ANQGSEA.

V and J are TRBV7-2 and TRBJ2-7; 14 bases line up with TRBD2. The CDR3 spans 15 residues. V lost 4 bases and J lost 5; bases outside the gene matches: 4. Germline V gene sequence: CDR1 SGHTA, CDR2 FQGNSA. CDR3 in amino acids: CASSSRLAGGNEQYF. As DNA, the CDR3 is TGTGCCAGCAGCTCCCGACTAGCGGGAGGGAACGAGCAGTACTTC.

This chain links TRBV5-6 with TRBJ2-7, with D perhaps given as TRBD1 or TRBD2 (5 bases each). This CDR3 is 12 amino acids long. Germline V gives CDR1 SGHDT, CDR2 YYEEEE. CDR3 protein: CASSSVTGTRSV. CDR3 DNA sequence: TGTGCCAGCAGCTCCGTAACCGGGACCCGTTCTGTC.

Concerning this clonotype: This sequence may be a read error, since a much larger clone differs from it by one base. This likely comes from a read error, as the CDR3 has no conserved phenylalanine or tryptophan at its end. This sequence joins TRBV7-3 and TRBJ1-2, with 9 bases lining up with TRBD1. The CDR3 contains 14 residues. Germline lookup yields CDR1 SGHTA and CDR2 FQGTGA. The ends lost 5 bases at V and 5 bases at J; junction bases unmatched: 6. The CDR3 spells CASSRPGQGYGYTL. In nucleotides, the CDR3 is TGTGCCAGCAGCCGGCCGGGACAGGGTTATGGCTACACCCTC.

This chain uses TRBV15 with TRBJ1-1, with a tentative D call TRBD1 (5 bases). Germline assignment: CDR1 LNHNV and CDR2 YYDKDF (reference sequence). V lost 0 bases and J lost 6, with 14 bases in between. This CDR3 region has 15 residues. The CDR3 region is CATSRDPRGVAEAFF. The CDR3 DNA follows: TGTGCCACCAGCAGAGATCCCCGGGGCGTCGCTGAAGCTTTCTTT. Full variable domain (remainder filled in from reference TRBV15 and TRBJ1-1): DAMVIQNPRYQVTQFGKPVTLSCSQTLNHNVMYWYQQKSSQAPKLLFHYYDKDFNNEADTPDNFQSRRPNTSFCFLDIRSPGLGDTAMYLCATSRDPRGVAEAFFGQGTRLTVV.

This clonotype came up many times. The chain uses TRBV29-1 and TRBJ2-5; 10 positions agree with TRBD2. After removal of 3 bases from V and 5 bases from J, the junction contained 6 bases not matched to a gene. This CDR3 spans 14 amino acids. Germline assignment: CDR1 SQVTM and CDR2 ANQGSEA. The CDR3: CSVEGLAGVETQYF. In DNA, the CDR3 is TGCAGCGTTGAGGGGCTAGCGGGAGTTGAGACCCAGTACTTC.

This clonotype was found many times. The chain joins TRBV29-1 to TRBJ1-6; D ambiguous. CDR1 and CDR2 from the germline V gene are SQVTM and ANQGSEA. The CDR3 extends over 13 amino acids. V gave up 7 bases and J gave up 9 bases, with 16 bases separating them. CDR3 DNA sequence: TGCAGCGCATCCATAAACCCAATTTCACCCCTCCACTTT. Its protein product is CSASINPISPLHF.

This chain connects TRBV25-1 to TRBJ1-3; 10 bases line up with TRBD1. The germline V gene has CDR1 MGHDK and CDR2 SYGVNS. There are 14 residues in the CDR3. Trimming cost V 8 bases and J 2 bases; bases outside gene matches: 3. CDR3 nucleotides: TGTGCCAGCTACGGACAGGGGGCTGGAAACACCATATATTTT. Translation: CASYGQGAGNTIYF.